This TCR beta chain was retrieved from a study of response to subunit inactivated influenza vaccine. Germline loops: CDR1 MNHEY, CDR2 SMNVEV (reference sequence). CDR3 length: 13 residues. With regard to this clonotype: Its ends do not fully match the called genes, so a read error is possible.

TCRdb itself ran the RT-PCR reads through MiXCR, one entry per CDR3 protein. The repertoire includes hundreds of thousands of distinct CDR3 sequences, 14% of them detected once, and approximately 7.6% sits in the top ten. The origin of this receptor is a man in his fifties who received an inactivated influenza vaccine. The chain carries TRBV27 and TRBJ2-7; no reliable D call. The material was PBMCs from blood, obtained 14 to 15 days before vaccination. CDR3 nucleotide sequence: TGTGCCAGCAGACTAAACATAGCCTATGAGCAGTACTTC. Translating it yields CASRLNIAYEQYF.